This entry lists 15 T cell receptor beta chains sequenced from one sample in a study of T cell responses to AZD1222 COVID-19 vaccine. The method was immunoSEQ multiplex PCR; TCRdb's version includes in-frame clones alone and lacks a portion of them. This table holds tens of thousands of clones, 70% to 90% found once. The material was peripheral blood, obtained on day 0 of AZD1222 vaccination. Receptor source: an adult in good health.

J is TRBJ1-6 and V is TRBV28, with D possibly TRBD1 on 5 matching bases. This CDR3 contains 12 residues. Trimming shortened V by 8 bases and J by 12 bases, and 14 bases separated the two germline ends. In germline, CDR1 is MDHEN, CDR2 SYDVKM. The CDR3 sequence: CASGDRGKPLHF. CDR3 nucleotide sequence: TGTGCCAGCGGGGATAGGGGAAAACCCCTCCACTTT.

The V call is TRBV6-5, the J call TRBJ2-1; perhaps TRBD1 as D (6 bases). Germline-derived CDR1 and CDR2 are MNHEY and SVGAGI. This CDR3 is built from 12 residues. V gave up 10 bases and J gave up 1 base, with 8 bases separating them. This chain's CDR3 is CATGTSYNEQFF. The CDR3 DNA is TGTGCCACCGGGACATCCTACAATGAGCAGTTCTTC.

The chain combines TRBV29-1 with TRBJ2-2, with D unclear. With 7 bases removed from V and 2 bases from J, the gap between germline ends came to 5 bases. The CDR3 sequence is 11 residues long. Germline assignment: CDR1 SQVTM and CDR2 ANQGSEA. CDR3 amino acids: CSGLNTGELFF. The CDR3 DNA follows: TGCAGCGGCCTCAACACCGGGGAGCTGTTTTTT.

The chain employs TRBV3-1 (or the pseudogene TRBV3-2) and TRBJ2-7; 9 bases match TRBD2. The length of the CDR3 is 17 residues. V dropped 4 bases and J dropped 2; count of bases not matched to a gene: 12. Germline-derived CDR1 and CDR2 are LGHDT and YNNKEL (reference sequence). The CDR3 bases are TGTGCCAGCAGCCGCCAGCTGGGACTAGCAGAAGCCTACGAGCAGTACTTC. It encodes CASSRQLGLAEAYEQYF.

The chain is built from TRBV7-2 and TRBJ1-2; 9 bases match TRBD1. The germline CDR1 and CDR2 sequences are SGHTA and FQGNSA. This CDR3 has 15 amino acids. With 3 bases clipped from V and 1 base from J, the junction kept 3 bases outside the gene matches. The CDR3: CASSLGQGSNYGYTF. The CDR3, as DNA: TGTGCCAGCAGCTTGGGACAGGGTAGTAACTATGGCTACACCTTC.

The rearrangement links TRBV5-8 to TRBJ2-1; 10 nucleotides line up with TRBD1. Germline V CDR1 and CDR2: SGHTS, YDEGEE. After removal of 3 bases from V and 4 bases from J, the junction contained 7 bases not matched to a gene. The CDR3 is made up of 16 amino acids. CDR3 nucleotide sequence: TGTGCCAGCAGCTCTCCCGGGACAGGGGCTTACAATGAGCAGTTCTTC. Its protein is CASSSPGTGAYNEQFF.

The genes are TRBV19 and TRBJ1-1; maybe TRBD1 (6 bases). Germline V gene sequence: CDR1 LNHDA, CDR2 SQIVND (reference sequence). Trimming stripped 5 bases from V and 1 base from J, with 11 bases between. CDR3 length equals 14 residues. This CDR3 is CASSPWTANTEAFF. CDR3 nucleotides: TGTGCCAGTAGTCCATGGACAGCGAACACTGAAGCTTTCTTT. Based on the CDR3 plus reference TRBV19 and TRBJ1-1, the full variable domain is DGGITQSPKYLFRKEGQNVTLSCEQNLNHDAMYWYRQDPGQGLRLIYYSQIVNDFQKGDIAEGYSVSREKKESFPLTVTSAQKNPTAFYLCASSPWTANTEAFFGQGTRLTVV.

V is TRBV3-1 (or the pseudogene TRBV3-2) and J is TRBJ1-6, with TRBD1 identical over 7 bases. The V and J ends lost 8 bases and 10 bases, in that order; junction bases with no gene match: 5. The germline V gene encodes CDR1 LGHDT and CDR2 YNNKEL (reference sequence). The CDR3 contains 12 residues. The CDR3 nucleotides are TGTGCCAGCGGTAGAGGGGGCTCACCCCTCCACTTT. Translated, it gives CASGRGGSPLHF.

V gene TRBV7-9 combines with J gene TRBJ1-5, with unresolved D. Trimming stripped 2 bases from V and 3 bases from J, with 2 bases between. This CDR3 spans 12 amino acids. Germline CDR1 is SEHNR and CDR2 is FQNEAQ (reference sequence). CDR3 sequence reads: CASSLNNQPQHF. CDR3 coding DNA: TGTGCCAGCAGCTTAAACAATCAGCCCCAGCATTTT. The full variable domain, its missing parts supplied by reference TRBV7-9 and TRBJ1-5, is DTGVSQNPRHKITKRGQNVTFRCDPISEHNRLYWYRQTLGQGPEFLTYFQNEAQLEKSRLLSDRFSAERPKGSFSTLEIQRTEQGDSAMYLCASSLNNQPQHFGDGTRLSIL.

The rearrangement links TRBV6-5 to TRBJ2-7; 10 bases map to TRBD1. CDR3 length: 15 amino acids. CDR1 is MNHEY and CDR2 is SVGAGI in the germline V gene. Germline trimming cut 5 bases from V and 6 bases from J; bases unmatched to any gene: 10. CDR3 loop: CASSPPGQGPSEQYF. The CDR3 nucleotides are TGTGCCAGCAGTCCCCCGGGACAGGGGCCGTCCGAGCAGTACTTC.

This clone was found a few times. The chain joins TRBV5-4 to TRBJ2-5, with a tentative D call TRBD2 (6 bases). CDR3 size: 14 residues. Trimming cost V 3 bases and J 5 bases, with 14 bases left between them. Germline-derived CDR1 and CDR2 are SGHNT and YYREEE (reference sequence). The CDR3 is CASSSGEGVETQYF. CDR3 sequence (DNA): TGTGCCAGCAGCTCGGGGGAAGGGGTGGAGACCCAGTACTTC.

CDR3 sequence (DNA): TGTGCCAGCAGCCCGACAGGGGGCTCCTATGGCTACACCTTC. Residues: CASSPTGGSYGYTF. The chain employs TRBV7-3 and TRBJ1-2; 10 positions match TRBD1. The CDR3 length is 14 residues. The V gene's germline CDR1 is SGHTA and CDR2 FQGTGA. With V trimmed by 5 bases and J by 4 bases, 4 bases remained unmatched.

This chain uses TRBV7-8 with TRBJ1-2; 12 bases agree with TRBD1. Germline-derived CDR1 and CDR2 are SGHVS and FQNEAQ. Trimming removed 5 bases from V and 4 bases from J; junction bases left unmatched: 8. CDR3 size: 16 residues. Written as DNA, the CDR3 is TGTGCCAGCAGCCTGCTGGGACAGGGGGCTTTCTATGGCTACACCTTC. Translation gives CASSLLGQGAFYGYTF.

The J gene is TRBJ1-1, the V gene TRBV6-2 or TRBV6-3; D remains ambiguous. The germline V and J ends were trimmed by 2 bases and 6 bases, with 10 bases remaining between them. Germline CDR1 MNHEY, CDR2 SVGEGT. The CDR3 runs 13 residues. This CDR3 reads CASSYNLEAEAFF. The CDR3 coding sequence is TGTGCCAGCAGTTACAACTTGGAGGCTGAAGCTTTCTTT.

This rearrangement joins TRBV4-2 to TRBJ2-2; D is unclear. V gave up 7 bases and J gave up 3 bases, with 3 bases separating them. The CDR3 totals 11 residues. CDR1 and CDR2 from the germline V gene are LGHNA and YNFKEQ. This CDR3 is CASTYTGELFF. The CDR3 bases are TGTGCCAGCACCTACACCGGGGAGCTGTTTTTT.